This TCR beta chain was profiled in a study of T cells in Graves' hyperthyroidism and ophthalmopathy. Whole-study context: Before treatment of any kind, peripheral blood was taken at initial diagnosis.

What was amplified from RNA transcripts were TCR beta CDR3 regions. An initial round of RT-PCR targeting the TCR CDR3 relied on the HTBI primer set. TCRdb called the multiplex PCR reads again in MiXCR, with one record for every CDR3 protein. This sample has around 380,000 distinct CDR3 sequences, with roughly 14% found just once. The blood was taken when hyperthyroidism was first diagnosed, before any ophthalmopathy symptoms showed up. Roughly 9.1 ml of fresh peripheral blood supplied the PBMCs. Study conclusions and caveats: Ophthalmopathy, which appeared later, was predicted by the model a median approximately 6.7 months before onset.

This clonotype was observed at least ten times. What it binds is not known. The CDR3 runs to 14 residues. Trimming removed 2 bases from V and 5 bases from J, with 13 bases in between. The chain joins TRBV12-3 or TRBV12-4 to TRBJ2-7, with D perhaps assigned TRBD1 or TRBD2 (5 bases each). The clonotype was recovered from a man aged 30 to 39 with Graves' hyperthyroidism that later progressed to Graves' ophthalmopathy. Sequencing input: blood. The CDR3 DNA sequence: TGTGCCAGCAGTTTACAGGGACCCGAGGACGAGCAGTACTTC. Its protein product is CASSLQGPEDEQYF.